A selection of T cell receptor beta chains follows, all from one sample in a study of blood T cell repertoires in COVID-19. TCRdb's copy holds only in-frame clones and misses some; the assay was immunoSEQ multiplex PCR. Of under 200,000 clones detected, almost 90% appear once; the ten largest clones hold approximately 1.5%. What was sequenced was peripheral blood. The receptors were gathered from a man in his late teens or twenties with active or convalescent COVID-19. The CDR3 runs from the conserved cysteine through the conserved F or W.

cdr3_length	v_call	j_call	cdr3_aa
14	TRBV27	TRBJ1-6	CASGWSSYNSPLHF
17	TRBV9	TRBJ1-4	CASSGRDSTATNEKLFF
14	TRBV5-6	TRBJ1-5	CASSLYRDNQPQHF
17	TRBV3-1/TRBV3-2	TRBJ2-6	CASSQDGRRSGANVLTF
17	TRBV9	TRBJ2-5	CASSVATETSGRETQYF
15	TRBV6-4	TRBJ1-1	CASSPTAGSAGEAFF
15	TRBV5-1	TRBJ1-1	CASSSRQGAGTEAFF
11	TRBV7-2	TRBJ1-2	CASRDRVRFTF
14	TRBV27	TRBJ1-5	CASSPGADNQPQHF
17	TRBV30	TRBJ2-3	CAWSNPALAGGLDTQYF
15	TRBV5-1	TRBJ1-1	CASSLGTTSNTEAFF
14	TRBV27	TRBJ1-1	CASGKTGANTEAFF
16	TRBV16	TRBJ1-5	CASSQSGTGSNQPQHF
15	TRBV7-2	TRBJ2-1	CASSLRRGSYNEQFF
14	TRBV15	TRBJ2-7	CATSPGLSSYEQYF
16	TRBV2	TRBJ1-2	CASSDGRVWANYGYTF
17	TRBV11-2	TRBJ2-1	CASSLEFGLAQDNEQFF
16	TRBV2	TRBJ2-7	CASSEAGGVTVYEQYF
18	TRBV3-1/TRBV3-2	TRBJ1-5	CASSDSVTGTGGGQPQHF
15	TRBV7-9	TRBJ1-1	CASSLAGTGIGKAFF
15	TRBV7-2	TRBJ1-2	CASSLRGISGGGYTF
14	TRBV6-5	TRBJ2-7	CASRGSGYSYEQYF
14	TRBV5-1	TRBJ2-7	CASSLTRGAYEQYF
17	TRBV4-2	TRBJ2-1	CASSQGGTSGSTNEQFF
13	TRBV12-3/TRBV12-4	TRBJ2-7	CASSLLGRGEQYF
15	TRBV2	TRBJ2-2	CASSELSRNTGELFF
17	TRBV15	TRBJ2-1	CATSAAGRGRAVNEQFF
15	TRBV4-2	TRBJ2-3	CATSGQGTHTDTQYF
19	TRBV7-2	TRBJ2-1	CASSLVPTPLAGGRNEQFF
15	TRBV7-3	TRBJ2-6	CASSILSSGANVLTF
17	TRBV7-9	TRBJ2-4	CASSRRVAGGPKNIQYF
14	TRBV30	TRBJ1-3	CAWSGGGFGNTIYF
14	TRBV29-1	TRBJ1-4	CSGLIPGQNEKLFF
11	TRBV12-3/TRBV12-4	TRBJ2-1	CASSLGEEQFF
16	TRBV7-8	TRBJ2-6	CASSTNPYSGANVLTF
15	TRBV5-6	TRBJ2-7	CASSPPYDRSYEQYF
14	TRBV19	TRBJ1-6	CASSVTIRNSPLHF
13	TRBV3-1/TRBV3-2	TRBJ2-7	CASSPEPPFEQYF
16	TRBV3-1/TRBV3-2	TRBJ2-3	CASSHGTSGIGDTQYF
13	TRBV30	TRBJ1-1	CAWDNRGGSSTFF
17	TRBV19	TRBJ2-2	CASSRRETGVNTGELFF
13	TRBV12-3/TRBV12-4	TRBJ1-2	CASSLEADYGYTF
15	TRBV19	TRBJ1-2	CASVRTGSSNYGYTF
13	TRBV6-2/TRBV6-3	TRBJ2-7	CASSFQGASEQYF
13	TRBV12-3/TRBV12-4	TRBJ2-2	CASSPQGAGELFF
15	TRBV27	TRBJ2-1	CASSPVLAGANEQFF
14	TRBV5-1	TRBJ1-2	CASSSGGRPYGYTF
15	TRBV11-2	TRBJ2-1	CASSPSGRDNNEQFF
14	TRBV25-1	TRBJ2-7	CASSDEPNSYEQYF
13	TRBV3-1/TRBV3-2	TRBJ2-1	CASSQELAREQFF
12	TRBV5-4	TRBJ1-4	CASSSNFEKLFF
16	TRBV19	TRBJ2-2	CASSPRDITNTGELFF
11	TRBV7-2	TRBJ2-5	CASSFGADQYF